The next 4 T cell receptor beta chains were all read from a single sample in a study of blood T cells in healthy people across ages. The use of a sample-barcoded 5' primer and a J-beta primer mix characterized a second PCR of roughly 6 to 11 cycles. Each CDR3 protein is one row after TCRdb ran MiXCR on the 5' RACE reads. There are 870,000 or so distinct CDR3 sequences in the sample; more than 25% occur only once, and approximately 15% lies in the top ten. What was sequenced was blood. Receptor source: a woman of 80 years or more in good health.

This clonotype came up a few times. CDR3 amino acids: CASSQDLSSQSFNEQYF. The CDR3 coding sequence is TGTGCCAGCAGCCAAGATCTGAGTAGCCAGTCCTTCAATGAGCAGTACTTC. The chain couples TRBV3-1 to TRBJ2-5; D is unresolved. CDR1 and CDR2 from the germline V gene are LGHDT and YNNKEL (reference sequence). Trimming cost V 0 bases and J 11 bases, with 25 bases left between them. The CDR3 extends over 17 amino acids.

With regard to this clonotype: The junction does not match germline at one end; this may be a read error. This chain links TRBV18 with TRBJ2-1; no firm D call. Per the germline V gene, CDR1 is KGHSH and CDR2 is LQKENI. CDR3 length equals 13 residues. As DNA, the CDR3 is TGTGCCAGCTCACCAGTCCAAGGTAATGGGCAGTTCTTC. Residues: CASSPVQGNGQFF.

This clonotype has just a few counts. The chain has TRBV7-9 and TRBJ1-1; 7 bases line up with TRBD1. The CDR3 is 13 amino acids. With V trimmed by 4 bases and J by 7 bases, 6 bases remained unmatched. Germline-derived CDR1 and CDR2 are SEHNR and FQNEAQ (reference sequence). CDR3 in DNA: TGTGCCAGCAGCTCCACAGGGGCGGTTGAAGCTTTCTTT. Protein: CASSSTGAVEAFF.

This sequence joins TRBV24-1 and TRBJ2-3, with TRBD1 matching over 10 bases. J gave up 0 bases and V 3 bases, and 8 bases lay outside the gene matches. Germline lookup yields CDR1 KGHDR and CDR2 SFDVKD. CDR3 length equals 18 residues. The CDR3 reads CATSDPNRDRGSTDTQYF. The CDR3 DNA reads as TGTGCCACCAGTGATCCTAACCGGGACAGGGGCAGCACAGATACGCAGTATTTT.